This passage covers 12 T cell receptor beta chains from one sample sequenced in a study of cytomegalovirus exposure and HLA in healthy donors. PCR involved 60 Vbeta and 13 Jbeta primers. Repertoires were generated with immunoSEQ multiplex PCR, while TCRdb's copy carries only in-frame clones and drops some. The sample carries 150,000 to 200,000 clones, roughly 81% recorded once. Source material: PBMCs. The receptors stem from a woman in her forties or fifties in good health and CMV-seronegative.

The V call is TRBV29-1, the J call TRBJ1-1; D gene unclear. Trimming cost V 5 bases and J 1 base, with 5 bases left between them. The CDR3 has 11 residues. CDR1 and CDR2 from the germline V gene are SQVTM and ANQGSEA. DNA of the CDR3: TGCAGCGTTACAGCGAACACTGAAGCTTTCTTT. Its protein is CSVTANTEAFF.

The genes are TRBV5-6 and TRBJ1-6; unclear D gene. Trimming took off 3 bases at V and 7 bases at J, with 17 bases between the two ends. Germline CDR1 SGHDT, CDR2 YYEEEE. This CDR3 has 16 residues. CDR3 nucleotide sequence: TGTGCCAGCAGCTCGCTGAGGGATGGAGGGAATTCACCCCTCCACTTT. Translation gives CASSSLRDGGNSPLHF.

This chain connects TRBV4-2 to TRBJ2-6, with TRBD2 identical over 14 bases. V trimming: 1 base; J trimming: 3 bases; junction bases outside the gene matches: 2. The CDR3 is 18 amino acids. CDR1 is LGHNA and CDR2 is YNFKEQ in the germline V gene. The chain's CDR3 is CASSQGLAGGGGANVLTF. CDR3 DNA: TGTGCCAGCAGCCAAGGACTAGCGGGAGGGGGTGGGGCCAACGTCCTGACTTTC.

This rearrangement joins TRBV27 to TRBJ2-7; 11 nucleotides line up with TRBD2. V gave up 3 bases and J gave up 6 bases; unmatched junction bases: 4. Germline assignment: CDR1 MNHEY and CDR2 SMNVEV (reference sequence). CDR3 length equals 14 residues. The CDR3 nucleotides are TGTGCCAGCAGTTTCGGGACTAGCGGTGCCGAGCAGTACTTC. Residues: CASSFGTSGAEQYF.

This clone came up a few times. The chain uses TRBV27 and TRBJ1-4, with D possibly matching TRBD1 (5 bases). The CDR3 is 15 amino acids. Germline V gene lookup returns CDR1 MNHEY and CDR2 SMNVEV (reference sequence). The V gene lost 0 bases and the J gene lost 4 bases, with 9 bases spanning the gap. Here the CDR3 reads CASSLSGLINEKLFF. As DNA, the CDR3 is TGTGCCAGCAGTTTATCGGGACTGATTAATGAAAAACTGTTTTTT.

The chain carries TRBV6-5 and TRBJ2-7, with TRBD1 matching 10 bases. The CDR3 consists of 15 residues. V gave up 7 bases and J gave up 4 bases; unmatched junction bases: 10. Germline lookup yields CDR1 MNHEY and CDR2 SVGAGI. The CDR3 spells CASKEAWDRGYEQYF. The CDR3 DNA reads TGTGCCAGCAAGGAAGCATGGGACAGGGGTTACGAGCAGTACTTC.

The J gene is TRBJ2-2, the V gene TRBV5-6, with 7 bases matching TRBD1. The germline V gene has CDR1 SGHDT and CDR2 YYEEEE. The CDR3 extends over 14 amino acids. V lost 0 bases, J lost 7 bases, and 3 bases stayed unmatched. The CDR3 spells CASSLGTGVGELFF. CDR3 coding DNA: TGTGCCAGCAGCTTGGGGACAGGAGTCGGGGAGCTGTTTTTT.

The CDR3 loop is CASSFNDREYF. For the CDR3, the DNA is TGTGCCAGCAGCTTCAACGACAGGGAGTACTTC. The gene calls are TRBV7-2 and TRBJ2-7; 7 nucleotides line up with TRBD1. The V gene end was trimmed by 3 bases and the J gene end by 11 bases; junction bases not matched to a gene: 4. CDR1 and CDR2 (germline): SGHTA, FQGNSA. CDR3 size: 11 residues.

The genes are TRBV2 and TRBJ2-5; 12 bases align to TRBD1. The CDR3 sequence is 14 residues long. Germline assignment: CDR1 SNHLY and CDR2 FYNNEI. With V trimmed by 7 bases and J by 4 bases, 4 bases remained unmatched. CDR3 protein: CASTGTGGRETQYF. The CDR3 nucleotides read TGTGCCAGCACAGGGACAGGGGGCCGAGAGACCCAGTACTTC. The full variable domain, with the rest looked up from reference TRBV2 and TRBJ2-5, is EPEVTQTPSHQVTQMGQEVILRCVPISNHLYFYWYRQILGQKVEFLVSFYNNEISEKSEIFDDQFSVERPDGSNFTLKIRSTKLEDSAMYFCASTGTGGRETQYFGPGTRLLVL.

The gene calls are TRBV5-1 and TRBJ2-1; TRBD1 matches 7 bases. The CDR3 loop spans 14 amino acids. V trimming: 3 bases; J trimming: 7 bases; junction bases outside the gene matches: 7. Germline assignment: CDR1 SGHRS and CDR2 YFSETQ. CDR3 bases: TGCGCCAGCAGCTCGCAGTCAGGGGGAAATGAGCAGTTCTTC. This sequence encodes CASSSQSGGNEQFF.

V usage is TRBV5-6 and J usage is TRBJ1-2; D perhaps matches TRBD1 (5 bases). Germline values: CDR1 SGHDT, CDR2 YYEEEE. The CDR3 length is 14 residues. The germline V and J ends were trimmed by 3 bases and 4 bases, with 13 bases remaining between them. CDR3 protein: CASSYRDSPYGYTF. In DNA form, the CDR3 reads TGTGCCAGCAGCTACCGTGACAGCCCCTATGGCTACACCTTC.

The chain couples TRBV6-1 to TRBJ2-2; 7 positions agree with TRBD2. This CDR3 spans 15 amino acids. V was clipped by 4 bases and J by 8 bases; unmatched bases: 10. The V gene's germline CDR1 is MNHNS and CDR2 SASEGT. The CDR3 loop reads CASSVGRASLGELFF. The DNA for the CDR3 is TGTGCCAGCAGTGTAGGGAGGGCCTCTTTAGGGGAGCTGTTTTTT.